These 23 T cell receptor beta chains share one sample of origin, sequenced in a study of cytomegalovirus exposure and HLA in healthy donors. This PCR relied on a set of 60 Vbeta primers and 13 Jbeta primers. Clones were sequenced by immunoSEQ multiplex PCR, and TCRdb holds only the in-frame ones, with some missing. The sample shows 150,000 to 200,000 clones, roughly 72% of them seen only once. The sequencing input was PBMCs. These receptors were collected from a woman aged 40-49 years in good health and CMV-seronegative.

This rearrangement joins TRBV10-3 to TRBJ2-3, with 8 bases that match TRBD2. Germline loops: CDR1 ENHRY, CDR2 SYGVKD. V was clipped by 10 bases and J by 8 bases; unmatched bases: 14. CDR3 length: 14 amino acids. This CDR3 reads CATQAGDVTGTQYF. The CDR3 DNA follows: TGTGCCACTCAAGCGGGAGACGTGACGGGTACGCAGTATTTT.

The chain is built from TRBV28 and TRBJ1-5; 10 bases map to TRBD1. The CDR3 covers 15 residues. The J segment lost 7 bases and the V segment lost 5 bases, leaving 8 bases of the junction unmatched. Germline V gives CDR1 MDHEN, CDR2 SYDVKM. CDR3 sequence reads: CASSRGTGERQPQHF. CDR3 coding DNA: TGTGCCAGCAGTCGAGGGACAGGGGAACGACAGCCCCAGCATTTT. The entire variable domain, with the rest obtained from reference TRBV28 and TRBJ1-5, is as follows: DVKVTQSSRYLVKRTGEKVFLECVQDMDHENMFWYRQDPGLGLRLIYFSYDVKMKEKGDIPEGYSVSREKKERFSLILESASTNQTSMYLCASSRGTGERQPQHFGDGTRLSIL.

This chain uses TRBV2 with TRBJ2-6, with a weak D call TRBD1 (5 bases). The CDR3 runs 15 residues. The V gene lost 5 bases and the J gene lost 1 base, with 9 bases spanning the gap. Germline V gene lookup returns CDR1 SNHLY and CDR2 FYNNEI. The chain's CDR3 is CASSPQGSGANVLTF. CDR3 nucleotides: TGTGCCAGCAGTCCCCAGGGTTCTGGGGCCAACGTCCTGACTTTC.

The rearrangement links TRBV5-1 to TRBJ2-6; D is ambiguous. From germline, CDR1 is SGHRS and CDR2 YFSETQ. The CDR3 runs to 16 residues. V was pared by 4 bases and J by 2 bases, with 13 bases between. The CDR3 here is CASSPGPLAGANVLTF. CDR3 in DNA: TGCGCCAGCAGCCCTGGTCCCCTAGCTGGGGCCAACGTCCTGACTTTC.

J is TRBJ1-5 and V is TRBV30; no clear D. V lost 3 bases, J lost 5 bases, and 17 bases lay in between. The CDR3 covers 15 residues. Germline CDR1 reads GTSNPN; CDR2 reads SVGIG (reference sequence). The DNA for the CDR3 is TGTGCCTGGAGGGATCCCGGGATTCCGTATCAGCCCCAGCATTTT. Protein: CAWRDPGIPYQPQHF. The full variable domain, in which reference TRBV30 and TRBJ1-5 provide the parts outside the CDR3, is SQTIHQWPATLVQPVGSPLSLECTVEGTSNPNLYWYRQAAGRGLQLLFYSVGIGQISSEVPQNLSASRPQDRQFILSSKKLLLSDSGFYLCAWRDPGIPYQPQHFGDGTRLSIL.

To note about this clone: In the same sample, other DNA sequences code for this CDR3. The chain recombines TRBV19 with TRBJ1-1; D is ambiguous. The V end lost 8 bases, the J end lost 7 bases, and 14 bases lay between the germline ends. Looked up from germline, CDR1 is LNHDA and CDR2 is SQIVND (reference sequence). This CDR3 is built from 12 residues. DNA of the CDR3: TGTGCCAGTGGGCGACCCCTGATTGAAGCTTTCTTT. Protein: CASGRPLIEAFF.

V and J are TRBV30 and TRBJ1-3; D is unclear. Germline-derived CDR1 and CDR2 are GTSNPN and SVGIG (reference sequence). V lost 1 base, J lost 0 bases, and 10 bases lay in between. This CDR3 is built from 15 residues. This chain's CDR3 is CAWSADSYSGNTIYF. Here the CDR3 DNA reads TGTGCCTGGAGTGCCGACTCATACTCTGGAAACACCATATATTTT.

The CDR3 sequence: CASNLGVSSYEQYF. For the CDR3, the DNA is TGTGCCAGCAACCTAGGGGTGAGCTCCTACGAGCAGTACTTC. The V and J genes are TRBV2 and TRBJ2-7; possibly TRBD1 for D (5 bases). The CDR3 covers 14 residues. Germline CDR1 is SNHLY and CDR2 is FYNNEI. V lost 7 bases, J lost 0 bases, and 13 bases lay in between.

This sequence joins TRBV28 and TRBJ2-4; D may be TRBD1 (6 bases). The germline CDR1 and CDR2 sequences are MDHEN and SYDVKM. This CDR3 has 17 residues. The V end lost 6 bases, the J end lost 1 base, and 19 bases lay between the germline ends. DNA of the CDR3: TGTGCCAGCAGGGAGGATACAGGGAAACTTGCCAAAAACATTCAGTACTTC. As protein: CASREDTGKLAKNIQYF. The whole variable domain, remainder taken from reference TRBV28 and TRBJ2-4, is DVKVTQSSRYLVKRTGEKVFLECVQDMDHENMFWYRQDPGLGLRLIYFSYDVKMKEKGDIPEGYSVSREKKERFSLILESASTNQTSMYLCASREDTGKLAKNIQYFGAGTRLSVL.

This chain joins TRBV28 and TRBJ1-5; maybe TRBD1 (6 bases). Germline V CDR1 and CDR2: MDHEN, SYDVKM. V dropped 7 bases and J dropped 5 bases, with 12 bases sitting between them. There are 13 residues in the CDR3. CDR3 sequence (DNA): TGTGCCAGCACCCTAAACAGGGATCAGCCCCAGCATTTT. Residues: CASTLNRDQPQHF. The whole variable domain, filled in from reference TRBV28 and TRBJ1-5, reads DVKVTQSSRYLVKRTGEKVFLECVQDMDHENMFWYRQDPGLGLRLIYFSYDVKMKEKGDIPEGYSVSREKKERFSLILESASTNQTSMYLCASTLNRDQPQHFGDGTRLSIL.

The V and J genes are TRBV5-4 and TRBJ1-2, with D maybe TRBD1 (6 bases). Trimming pared 4 bases from V and 2 bases from J, leaving 12 bases between. The CDR3 has 14 residues. The germline CDR1 and CDR2 sequences are SGHNT and YYREEE (reference sequence). CDR3 protein: CASSIGQTNYGYTF. The CDR3 bases are TGTGCCAGCAGCATAGGACAGACCAACTATGGCTACACCTTC.

V is TRBV29-1 and J is TRBJ1-1, with a possible D match to TRBD1 (6 bases). The V end was cut by 1 base, the J end by 3 bases, with 15 bases between. The CDR3 runs 15 residues. CDR1 is SQVTM and CDR2 is ANQGSEA in the germline V gene. CDR3 nucleotide sequence: TGCAGCGTTGAAGGATTCGCGGGGGCAGACACTGAAGCTTTCTTT. Amino acid sequence: CSVEGFAGADTEAFF.

The sample holds one count of this clone. The chain uses TRBV28 and TRBJ1-1, with D possibly TRBD1 on 6 matching bases. This CDR3 contains 14 residues. Germline V gives CDR1 MDHEN, CDR2 SYDVKM. The germline V and J ends were trimmed by 7 bases and 1 base, with 13 bases remaining between them. The CDR3 DNA follows: TGTGCCAGCACCGAGAACAGGGCGAACACTGAAGCTTTCTTT. Translated: CASTENRANTEAFF.

This clone was counted between two and nine times. CDR3 sequence (DNA): TGTGCCAGCAATCGACAGCTGAACACCGGGGAGCTGTTTTTT. Residues: CASNRQLNTGELFF. The rearrangement uses TRBV6-1 and TRBJ2-2; a weak D match, TRBD1 (5 bases). Trimming left V 7 bases short and J 1 base short, with 10 bases between. The germline CDR1 and CDR2 sequences are MNHNS and SASEGT. The CDR3 covers 14 residues.

V is TRBV6-5 and J is TRBJ1-1; D gene unclear. V gave up 4 bases and J gave up 5 bases, with 11 bases separating them. The CDR3 extends over 13 amino acids. Germline V gene lookup returns CDR1 MNHEY and CDR2 SVGAGI. CDR3 in amino acids: CASSSTRETEAFF. Here the CDR3 DNA reads TGTGCCAGCAGTTCGACGCGGGAGACTGAAGCTTTCTTT.

This clone was seen only a few times. V gene TRBV11-1 combines with J gene TRBJ2-2; 8 bases match TRBD1. This CDR3 has 16 amino acids. From germline, CDR1 is SGHAT and CDR2 FQDESV (reference sequence). J gave up 3 bases and V 1 base, and 4 bases lay outside the gene matches. This CDR3 reads CASSLDQGAYTGELFF. CDR3 DNA: TGTGCCAGCAGCTTAGATCAGGGGGCGTACACCGGGGAGCTGTTTTTT. Using reference TRBV11-1 and TRBJ2-2 for the parts outside the CDR3, the full variable domain is EAEVAQSPRYKITEKSQAVAFWCDPISGHATLYWYRQILGQGPELLVQFQDESVVDDSQLPKDRFSAERLKGVDSTLKIQPAELGDSAMYLCASSLDQGAYTGELFFGEGSRLTVL.

The chain links TRBV6-5 to TRBJ1-1, with D unresolved. Between the trimmed V and J ends, which lost 8 bases and 4 bases, there was a span of 11 bases. The CDR3 runs to 12 residues. Germline CDR1 is MNHEY and CDR2 is SVGAGI. The CDR3: CASSDFVTEAFF. CDR3 DNA sequence: TGTGCCAGCTCGGACTTTGTCACTGAAGCTTTCTTT.

The V gene is TRBV4-1, the J gene TRBJ1-4, with D perhaps matching TRBD1 (5 bases). Trimming took off 4 bases at V and 4 bases at J, with 10 bases between the two ends. CDR1 and CDR2 (germline): MGHRA, YSYEKL. The CDR3 runs to 14 residues. The CDR3 region has the DNA TGCGCCAGCAGCCCAGGGCCAGGTAATGAAAAACTGTTTTTT. Translation: CASSPGPGNEKLFF.

The J gene is TRBJ1-1, the V gene TRBV5-8, with 8 bases matching TRBD1. There are 14 residues in the CDR3. The trim removed 2 bases at V and 9 bases at J, leaving 9 bases unmatched. Germline CDR1 reads SGHTS; CDR2 reads YDEGEE. The chain's CDR3 is CASSFLTGDRKAFF. The CDR3 nucleotides are TGTGCCAGCAGCTTCTTGACCGGGGACAGGAAAGCTTTCTTT.

The CDR3 DNA sequence: TGTGCCAGCAGCTTAAGAGGGCTAGCAGGCGGTGAGCAGTTCTTC. This gives the protein CASSLRGLAGGEQFF. This chain connects TRBV7-2 to TRBJ2-1; D possibly corresponds to TRBD2 (5 bases). Trimming took 2 bases from V and 9 from J, leaving 17 bases between them. CDR3 size: 15 residues. Germline values: CDR1 SGHTA, CDR2 FQGNSA. Full variable domain (rest looked up from reference TRBV7-2 and TRBJ2-1): GAGVSQSPSNKVTEKGKDVELRCDPISGHTALYWYRQSLGQGLEFLIYFQGNSAPDKSGLPSDRFSAERTGGSVSTLTIQRTQQEDSAVYLCASSLRGLAGGEQFFGPGTRLTVL.

The V call is TRBV28, the J call TRBJ2-5; 9 nucleotides match TRBD1. The CDR3 sequence is 13 residues long. V dropped 6 bases and J dropped 7; count of bases not matched to a gene: 6. Per germline, CDR1 MDHEN and CDR2 SYDVKM. CDR3 nucleotides: TGTGCCAGCAGCCGTGGGACAGGGAGGACCCAGTACTTC. It encodes CASSRGTGRTQYF.

The chain employs TRBV30 and TRBJ2-5, with D tentatively TRBD1 (5 bases). This CDR3 spans 13 amino acids. From germline, CDR1 is GTSNPN and CDR2 SVGIG (reference sequence). Trimming removed 1 base from V and 0 bases from J, with 6 bases in between. CDR3 in DNA: TGTGCCTGGAGTGACAGGAACCAAGAGACCCAGTACTTC. It translates to CAWSDRNQETQYF.

The chain recombines TRBV30 with TRBJ2-3, with 10 bases that match TRBD2. This CDR3 has 13 residues. The J segment lost 3 bases and the V segment lost 3 bases, leaving 0 bases of the junction unmatched. CDR1 and CDR2 from the germline V gene are GTSNPN and SVGIG (reference sequence). The CDR3 sequence: CAWRGLATDTQYF. DNA of the CDR3: TGTGCCTGGAGGGGACTAGCGACAGATACGCAGTATTTT. The complete variable domain, with remaining parts taken from reference TRBV30 and TRBJ2-3, reads SQTIHQWPATLVQPVGSPLSLECTVEGTSNPNLYWYRQAAGRGLQLLFYSVGIGQISSEVPQNLSASRPQDRQFILSSKKLLLSDSGFYLCAWRGLATDTQYFGPGTRLTVL.